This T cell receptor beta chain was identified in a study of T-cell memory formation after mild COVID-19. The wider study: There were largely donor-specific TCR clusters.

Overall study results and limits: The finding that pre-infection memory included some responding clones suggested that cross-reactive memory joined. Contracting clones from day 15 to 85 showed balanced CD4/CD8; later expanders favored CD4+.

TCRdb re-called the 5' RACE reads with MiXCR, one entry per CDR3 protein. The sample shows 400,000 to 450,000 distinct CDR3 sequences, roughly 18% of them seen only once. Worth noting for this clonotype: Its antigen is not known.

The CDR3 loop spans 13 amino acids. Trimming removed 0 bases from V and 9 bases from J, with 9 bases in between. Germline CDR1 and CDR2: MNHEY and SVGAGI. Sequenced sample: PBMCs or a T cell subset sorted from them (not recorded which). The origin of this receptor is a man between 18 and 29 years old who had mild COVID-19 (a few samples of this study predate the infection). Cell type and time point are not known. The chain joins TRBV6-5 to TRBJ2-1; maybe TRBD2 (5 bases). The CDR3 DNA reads TGTGCCAGCAGTTACTCGGGAGCGACTGAGCAGTTCTTC. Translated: CASSYSGATEQFF.